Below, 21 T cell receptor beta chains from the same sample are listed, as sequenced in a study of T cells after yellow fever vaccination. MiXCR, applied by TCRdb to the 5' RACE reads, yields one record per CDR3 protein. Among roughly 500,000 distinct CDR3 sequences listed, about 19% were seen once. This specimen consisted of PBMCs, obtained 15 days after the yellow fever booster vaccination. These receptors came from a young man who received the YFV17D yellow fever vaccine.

The CDR3 sequence: CASSYLAGVAETQYF. CDR3 sequence (DNA): TGTGCCAGCAGTTACCTTGCAGGGGTGGCAGAGACCCAGTACTTC. This chain connects TRBV6-5 to TRBJ2-5, with a possible D match to TRBD1 (6 bases). CDR1 MNHEY and CDR2 SVGAGI come from the germline V gene. The CDR3 sequence is 15 residues long. V gave up 2 bases and J gave up 4 bases, with 14 bases separating them.

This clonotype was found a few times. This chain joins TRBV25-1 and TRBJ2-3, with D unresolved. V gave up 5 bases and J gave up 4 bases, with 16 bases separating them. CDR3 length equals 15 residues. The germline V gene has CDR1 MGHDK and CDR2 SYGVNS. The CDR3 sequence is CASSIGAVGADTQYF. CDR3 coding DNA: TGTGCCAGCAGTATCGGTGCGGTTGGGGCAGATACGCAGTATTTT.

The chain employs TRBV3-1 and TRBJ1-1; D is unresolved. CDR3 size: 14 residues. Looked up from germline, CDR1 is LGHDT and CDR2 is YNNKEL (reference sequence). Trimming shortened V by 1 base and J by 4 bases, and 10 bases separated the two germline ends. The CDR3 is CASSQAMGFTEAFF. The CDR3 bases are TGTGCCAGCAGCCAAGCTATGGGTTTCACTGAAGCTTTCTTT.

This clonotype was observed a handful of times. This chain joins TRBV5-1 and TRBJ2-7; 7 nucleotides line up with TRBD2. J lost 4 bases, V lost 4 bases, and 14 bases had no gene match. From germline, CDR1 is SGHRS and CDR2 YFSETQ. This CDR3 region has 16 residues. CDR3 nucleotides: TGCGCCAGCAGCCCCGGGCTAGCGGAGCTATGGTACGAGCAGTACTTC. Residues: CASSPGLAELWYEQYF.

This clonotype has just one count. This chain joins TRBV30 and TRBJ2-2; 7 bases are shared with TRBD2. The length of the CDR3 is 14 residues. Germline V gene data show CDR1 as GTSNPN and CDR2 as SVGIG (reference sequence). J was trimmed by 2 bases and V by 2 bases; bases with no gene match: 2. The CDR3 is CAWSWGGNTGELFF. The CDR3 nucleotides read TGTGCCTGGAGTTGGGGGGGAAACACCGGGGAGCTGTTTTTT.

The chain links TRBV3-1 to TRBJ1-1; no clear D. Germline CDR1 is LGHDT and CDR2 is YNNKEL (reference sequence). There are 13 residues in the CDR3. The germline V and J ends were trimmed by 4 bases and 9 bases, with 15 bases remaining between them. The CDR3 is CASSRKPSPQAFF. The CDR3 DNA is TGTGCCAGCAGCCGCAAGCCCTCCCCGCAAGCTTTCTTT. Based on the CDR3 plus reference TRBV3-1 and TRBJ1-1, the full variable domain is DTAVSQTPKYLVTQMGNDKSIKCEQNLGHDTMYWYKQDSKKFLKIMFSYNNKELIINETVPNRFSPKSPDKAHLNLHINSLELGDSAVYFCASSRKPSPQAFFGQGTRLTVV.

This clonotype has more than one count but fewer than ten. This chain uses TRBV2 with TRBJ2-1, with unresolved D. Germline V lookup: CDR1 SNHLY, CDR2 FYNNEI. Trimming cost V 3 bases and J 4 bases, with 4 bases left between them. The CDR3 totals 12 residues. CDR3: CASSDQYNEQFF. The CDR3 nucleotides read TGTGCCAGCAGTGACCAATACAATGAGCAGTTCTTC.

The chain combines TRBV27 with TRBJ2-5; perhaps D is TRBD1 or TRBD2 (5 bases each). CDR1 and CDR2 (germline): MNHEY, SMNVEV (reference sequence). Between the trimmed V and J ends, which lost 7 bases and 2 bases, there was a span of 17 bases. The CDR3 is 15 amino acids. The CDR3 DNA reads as TGTGCCAGCAACGGGATCCCGGGGCCTCAAGAGACCCAGTACTTC. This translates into CASNGIPGPQETQYF.

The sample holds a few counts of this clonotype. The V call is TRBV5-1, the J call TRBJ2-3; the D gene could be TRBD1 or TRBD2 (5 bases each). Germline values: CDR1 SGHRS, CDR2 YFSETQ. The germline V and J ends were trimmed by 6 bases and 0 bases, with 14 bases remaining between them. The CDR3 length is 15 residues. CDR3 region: CASKRDPPSTDTQYF. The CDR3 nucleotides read TGCGCCAGCAAGAGGGACCCACCTAGCACAGATACGCAGTATTTT.

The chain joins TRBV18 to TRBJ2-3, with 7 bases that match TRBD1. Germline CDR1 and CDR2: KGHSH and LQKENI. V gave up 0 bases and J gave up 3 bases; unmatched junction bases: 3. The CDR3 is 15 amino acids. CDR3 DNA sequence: TGTGCCAGCTCACCACCGAACAGGGGAACAGATACGCAGTATTTT. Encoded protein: CASSPPNRGTDTQYF.

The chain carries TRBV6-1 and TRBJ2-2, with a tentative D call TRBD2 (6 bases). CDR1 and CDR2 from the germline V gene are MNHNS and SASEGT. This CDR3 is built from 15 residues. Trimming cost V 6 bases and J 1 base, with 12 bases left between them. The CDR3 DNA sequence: TGTGCCAGCAGCCGGGAGCCGGGGAACACCGGGGAGCTGTTTTTT. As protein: CASSREPGNTGELFF.

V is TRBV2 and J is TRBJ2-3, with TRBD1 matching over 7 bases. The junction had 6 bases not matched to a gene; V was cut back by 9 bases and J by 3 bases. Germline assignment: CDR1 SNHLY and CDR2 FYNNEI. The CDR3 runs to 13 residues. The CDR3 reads CASRQGVTDTQYF. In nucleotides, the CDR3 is TGTGCCAGTCGTCAGGGGGTTACAGATACGCAGTATTTT.

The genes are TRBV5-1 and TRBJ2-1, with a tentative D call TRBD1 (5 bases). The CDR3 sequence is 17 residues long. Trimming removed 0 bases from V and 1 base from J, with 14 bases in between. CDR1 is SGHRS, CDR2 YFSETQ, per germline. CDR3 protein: CASSLDIWQGSYNEQFF. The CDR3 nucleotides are TGCGCCAGCAGCTTGGACATTTGGCAGGGTTCCTACAATGAGCAGTTCTTC.

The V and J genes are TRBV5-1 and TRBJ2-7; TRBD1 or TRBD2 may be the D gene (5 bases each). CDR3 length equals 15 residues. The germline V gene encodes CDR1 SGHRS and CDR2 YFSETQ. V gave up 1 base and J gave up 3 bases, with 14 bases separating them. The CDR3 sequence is CASSLSGLNIYEQYF. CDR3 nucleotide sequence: TGCGCCAGCAGCTTGTCGGGGCTTAACATCTACGAGCAGTACTTC.

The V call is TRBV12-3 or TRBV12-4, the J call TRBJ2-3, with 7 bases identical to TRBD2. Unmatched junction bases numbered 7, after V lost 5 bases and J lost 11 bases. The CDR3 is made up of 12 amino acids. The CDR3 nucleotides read TGTGCCAGCAGTCCCCTGGGGGGGAGGCAGTATTTT. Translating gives CASSPLGGRQYF.

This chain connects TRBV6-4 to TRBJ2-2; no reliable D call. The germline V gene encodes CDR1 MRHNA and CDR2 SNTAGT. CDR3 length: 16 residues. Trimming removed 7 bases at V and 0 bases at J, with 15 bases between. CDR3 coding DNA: TGTGCCAGCATGCGGTCGGGCTCCCCGAACACCGGGGAGCTGTTTTTT. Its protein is CASMRSGSPNTGELFF.

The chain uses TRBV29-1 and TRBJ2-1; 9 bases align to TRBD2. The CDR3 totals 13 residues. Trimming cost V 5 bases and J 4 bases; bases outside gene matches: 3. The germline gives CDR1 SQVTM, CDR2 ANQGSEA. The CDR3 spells CSVPLAGYNEQFF. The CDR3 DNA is TGCAGCGTTCCCCTAGCGGGATACAATGAGCAGTTCTTC.

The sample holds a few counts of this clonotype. This CDR3 is CATSRGWGGNTGELFF. In DNA form, the CDR3 reads TGTGCCACCAGCAGAGGATGGGGGGGGAACACCGGGGAGCTGTTTTTT. This sequence joins TRBV15 and TRBJ2-2; 7 nucleotides line up with TRBD2. Germline values: CDR1 LNHNV, CDR2 YYDKDF (reference sequence). V shed 1 base, J shed 1 base, and the junction held 3 bases outside the gene matches. The CDR3 length is 16 residues.

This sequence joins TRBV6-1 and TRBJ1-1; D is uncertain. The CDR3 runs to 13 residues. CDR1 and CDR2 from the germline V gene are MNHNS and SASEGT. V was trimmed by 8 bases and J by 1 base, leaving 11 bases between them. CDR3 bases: TGTGCCAGCTCCCGGCGCCCGAACACTGAAGCTTTCTTT. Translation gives CASSRRPNTEAFF.

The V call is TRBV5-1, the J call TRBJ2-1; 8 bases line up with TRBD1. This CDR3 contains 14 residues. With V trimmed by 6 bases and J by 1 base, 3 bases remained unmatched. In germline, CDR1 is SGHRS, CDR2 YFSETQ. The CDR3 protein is CASTQGASYNEQFF. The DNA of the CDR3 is TGCGCCAGCACTCAGGGGGCTTCCTACAATGAGCAGTTCTTC. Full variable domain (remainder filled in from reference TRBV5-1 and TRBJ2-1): KAGVTQTPRYLIKTRGQQVTLSCSPISGHRSVSWYQQTPGQGLQFLFEYFSETQRNKGNFPGRFSGRQFSNSRSEMNVSTLELGDSALYLCASTQGASYNEQFFGPGTRLTVL.

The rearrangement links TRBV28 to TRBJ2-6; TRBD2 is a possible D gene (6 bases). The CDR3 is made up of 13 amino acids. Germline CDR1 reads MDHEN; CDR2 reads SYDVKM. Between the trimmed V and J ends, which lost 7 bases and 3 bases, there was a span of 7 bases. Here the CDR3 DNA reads TGTGCCAGCAACGGGGGTGGGGCCAACGTCCTGACTTTC. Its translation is CASNGGGANVLTF.